This T cell receptor beta chain appears in the sequencing data of a study of blood T cell repertoires in COVID-19. Study as a whole: Acute and convalescent COVID-19 samples came from the United States, Italy and Spain. PBMCs, B-cell-depleted T cells, or T cells were the source of the cDNA or gDNA that made up the material.

The CDR3 has 13 amino acids. The V and J ends lost 3 bases and 4 bases respectively, with 9 bases between them. The V gene's germline CDR1 is SEHNR and CDR2 FQNEAQ (reference sequence). Per the original data handling: For nucleated cells, counts were estimated from reference gene primer amplification. TCRdb's table, derived via immunoSEQ multiplex PCR, lists solely in-frame clones and lacks some. V, J and clone size are those of that table, while D and trimming were read from the DNA. The sample consists of some 160,000 clones, approximately 80% of them appearing once. The sequenced sample consisted of peripheral blood. This chain uses TRBV7-9 with TRBJ1-2; D unresolved. This TCR derives from a human donor in a cohort sampled during active COVID-19. CDR3 DNA sequence: TGTGCCAGCAGCTTCGACAAATCCTATGGCTACACCTTC. Its translation: CASSFDKSYGYTF.